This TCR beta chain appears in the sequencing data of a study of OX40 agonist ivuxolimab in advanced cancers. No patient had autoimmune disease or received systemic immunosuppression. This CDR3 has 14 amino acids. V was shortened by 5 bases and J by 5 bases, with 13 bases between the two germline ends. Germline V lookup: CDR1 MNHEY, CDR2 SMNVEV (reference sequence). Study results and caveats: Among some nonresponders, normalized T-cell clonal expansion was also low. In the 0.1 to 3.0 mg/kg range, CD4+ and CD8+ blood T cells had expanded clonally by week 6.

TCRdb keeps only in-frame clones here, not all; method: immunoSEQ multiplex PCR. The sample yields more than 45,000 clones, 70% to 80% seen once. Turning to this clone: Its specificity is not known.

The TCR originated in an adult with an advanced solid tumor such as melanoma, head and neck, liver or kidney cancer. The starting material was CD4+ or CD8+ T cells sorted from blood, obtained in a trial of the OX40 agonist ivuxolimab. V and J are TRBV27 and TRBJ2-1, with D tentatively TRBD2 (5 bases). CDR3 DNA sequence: TGTGCCAGCAGTAAGCGGCCGGAACACAATGAGCAGTTCTTC. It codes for CASSKRPEHNEQFF.